The T cell receptor beta chain described here comes from a study of control samples from healthy donors and cancer patients. Germline V gene sequence: CDR1 LNHDA, CDR2 SQIVND (reference sequence). There are 16 residues in the CDR3. Trimming cost V 3 bases and J 2 bases; bases outside gene matches: 10. Assay used: immunoSEQ multiplex PCR; TCRdb lists only in-frame clones, some missing. The repertoire holds about 130,000 clones, around 94% seen once, with 14% in the top ten. What was sequenced was PBMCs. V and J are TRBV19 and TRBJ2-7, with TRBD2 matching over 7 bases. The receptor was isolated from a man in his 60s with colorectal cancer. CDR3 sequence (DNA): TGTGCCAGTAGTATGGCGCTCGCGGGGGTGCCCTACGAGCAGTACTTC. Its protein product is CASSMALAGVPYEQYF.